Presented here are 29 T cell receptor beta chains from one specimen sequenced in a study of blood T cell repertoires in COVID-19. The repertoire was sequenced with immunoSEQ multiplex PCR; TCRdb's copy has only in-frame clones and lacks some. Altogether 120,000 to 150,000 clones are present, over 80% being singletons, with the ten largest covering 5.8%. The sequenced material came from PBMCs or T cells enriched from blood (not recorded which). The receptors derive from a woman in her forties or fifties who had been exposed to COVID-19.

V usage is TRBV6-5 and J usage is TRBJ2-7; 9 bases fit TRBD2. CDR1 and CDR2 from the germline V gene are MNHEY and SVGAGI. V lost 10 bases and J lost 6; bases outside the gene matches: 13. The CDR3 sequence is 14 residues long. The CDR3, as DNA: TGTGCCATCGCAACGGGTAGCGGGAGAGGCGAGCAGTACTTC. Translated, it gives CAIATGSGRGEQYF.

Here the CDR3 reads CASPPPDGLAGGGTDTQYF. The CDR3, as DNA: TGTGCCAGCCCACCGCCCGACGGACTAGCGGGGGGGGGCACAGATACGCAGTATTTT. The chain has TRBV6-4 and TRBJ2-3; 15 bases are a match to TRBD2. After removal of 8 bases from V and 1 base from J, the junction contained 13 bases not matched to a gene. Per germline, CDR1 MRHNA and CDR2 SNTAGT. The CDR3 consists of 19 residues.

The chain recombines TRBV19 with TRBJ1-5; maybe TRBD1 (6 bases). CDR1 and CDR2 (germline): LNHDA, SQIVND (reference sequence). V dropped 3 bases and J dropped 7 bases, with 13 bases sitting between them. The CDR3 loop spans 14 amino acids. CDR3 region: CASSMRGIRQPQHF. As DNA, the CDR3 is TGTGCCAGTAGTATGAGGGGGATAAGGCAGCCCCAGCATTTT.

This clone was observed a few times. The chain employs TRBV29-1 and TRBJ2-7; 9 bases fit TRBD1. The germline gives CDR1 SQVTM, CDR2 ANQGSEA. The V and J ends lost 0 bases and 5 bases, in that order; junction bases with no gene match: 8. CDR3 length: 15 amino acids. The CDR3 region has the DNA TGCAGCGTTGAAGAATGGGGACAGGGTTTCGACGAGCAGTACTTC. It is translated as CSVEEWGQGFDEQYF.

This clone was counted only a few times. The V and J genes are TRBV5-1 and TRBJ1-1, with D perhaps TRBD1 (6 bases). Trimming left V 5 bases short and J 1 base short, with 12 bases between. Germline V gives CDR1 SGHRS, CDR2 YFSETQ. There are 14 residues in the CDR3. The CDR3 is CASRIGQPNTEAFF. DNA of the CDR3: TGCGCCAGCAGAATCGGACAGCCGAACACTGAAGCTTTCTTT. The variable domain in full, with the rest retrieved from reference TRBV5-1 and TRBJ1-1, is KAGVTQTPRYLIKTRGQQVTLSCSPISGHRSVSWYQQTPGQGLQFLFEYFSETQRNKGNFPGRFSGRQFSNSRSEMNVSTLELGDSALYLCASRIGQPNTEAFFGQGTRLTVV.

The chain carries TRBV2 and TRBJ1-1; D is possibly TRBD1 (5 bases). From germline, CDR1 is SNHLY and CDR2 FYNNEI. The CDR3 loop spans 14 amino acids. With 0 bases removed from V and 10 bases from J, the gap between germline ends came to 15 bases. Here the CDR3 DNA reads TGTGCCAGCAGTGAAGCCCTGGTGGCCCAGGGAGCTTTCTTT. Translation: CASSEALVAQGAFF.

V is TRBV9 and J is TRBJ2-1, with TRBD2 matching over 13 bases. CDR3 length equals 17 residues. Germline CDR1 reads SGDLS; CDR2 reads YYNGEE. V lost 1 base, J lost 8 bases, and 9 bases stayed unmatched. CDR3 in amino acids: CASSVLPGTSGTHEQFF. DNA of the CDR3: TGTGCCAGCAGCGTATTGCCCGGGACTAGCGGGACGCATGAGCAGTTCTTC.

The CDR3 reads CASSLSGLPEQFF. CDR3 in DNA: TGTGCCAGCTCACTCTCCGGACTACCTGAGCAGTTCTTC. The V call is TRBV18, the J call TRBJ2-1, with TRBD2 as a possible D gene (6 bases). The CDR3 consists of 13 residues. The V gene lost 4 bases and the J gene lost 9 bases, with 13 bases spanning the gap. Germline CDR1 and CDR2: KGHSH and LQKENI.

The rearrangement joins TRBV5-4 to TRBJ1-1; 7 nucleotides line up with TRBD1. CDR3 size: 15 residues. Trimming at V came to 3 bases and at J to 6 bases, leaving 11 bases not matched to a gene. Germline V lookup: CDR1 SGHNT, CDR2 YYREEE (reference sequence). CDR3 loop: CASSSNVRGKAEAFF. The CDR3 bases are TGTGCCAGCAGCTCTAATGTCAGGGGGAAAGCTGAAGCTTTCTTT.

The chain couples TRBV5-4 to TRBJ1-1, with 7 bases aligning to TRBD1. Germline V lookup: CDR1 SGHNT, CDR2 YYREEE (reference sequence). J lost 6 bases, V lost 0 bases, and 11 bases had no gene match. This CDR3 spans 16 amino acids. The CDR3 nucleotides read TGTGCCAGCAGCTTGGCCGCTCGAGGGGGCGGGGCTGAAGCTTTCTTT. Translated: CASSLAARGGGAEAFF.

The rearrangement uses TRBV7-9 and TRBJ2-1, with 8 nucleotides matching TRBD1. Per the germline V gene, CDR1 is SEHNR and CDR2 is FQNEAQ (reference sequence). The ends lost 5 bases at V and 2 bases at J; junction bases unmatched: 5. There are 15 residues in the CDR3. CDR3 sequence (DNA): TGTGCCAGCAGCACGTACAGGGGGACCTACAATGAGCAGTTCTTC. Translation: CASSTYRGTYNEQFF. The whole variable domain, remainder taken from reference TRBV7-9 and TRBJ2-1, is DTGVSQNPRHKITKRGQNVTFRCDPISEHNRLYWYRQTLGQGPEFLTYFQNEAQLEKSRLLSDRFSAERPKGSFSTLEIQRTEQGDSAMYLCASSTYRGTYNEQFFGPGTRLTVL.

The chain employs TRBV4-3 and TRBJ2-2; TRBD1 is a possible D gene (6 bases). Deletions cut 2 bases from V and 7 bases from J, with 14 bases between. The CDR3 extends over 15 amino acids. Germline assignment: CDR1 LGHNA and CDR2 YSLEER. The CDR3 nucleotides are TGCGCCAGCAGCCAAAATTTGGGGGCAGGCGGGGAGCTGTTTTTT. Protein product: CASSQNLGAGGELFF.

The chain has TRBV7-2 and TRBJ1-2, with D possibly matching TRBD1 (5 bases). The CDR3 runs to 16 residues. V lost 2 bases to trimming and J lost 2 bases, with 15 bases between them. The germline CDR1 and CDR2 sequences are SGHTA and FQGNSA. CDR3 protein: CASSLIGQGSNYGYTF. The CDR3 bases are TGTGCCAGCAGCTTAATCGGGCAGGGATCGAACTATGGCTACACCTTC. Combining the CDR3 with reference TRBV7-2 and TRBJ1-2 gives the whole variable domain GAGVSQSPSNKVTEKGKDVELRCDPISGHTALYWYRQSLGQGLEFLIYFQGNSAPDKSGLPSDRFSAERTGGSVSTLTIQRTQQEDSAVYLCASSLIGQGSNYGYTFGSGTRLTVV.

V usage is TRBV5-6 and J usage is TRBJ2-1, with D possibly TRBD2 on 6 matching bases. The V gene lost 3 bases and the J gene lost 15 bases, with 22 bases spanning the gap. This CDR3 has 14 amino acids. Germline-derived CDR1 and CDR2 are SGHDT and YYEEEE. CDR3 protein: CASSSSIARGGMFF. The CDR3 coding sequence is TGTGCCAGCAGCTCGAGTATCGCGCGGGGTGGTATGTTCTTC.

J is TRBJ1-3 and V is TRBV15, with no clear D. This CDR3 spans 17 amino acids. CDR1 and CDR2 from the germline V gene are LNHNV and YYDKDF (reference sequence). The ends were cut back, 1 base at V and 4 bases at J, with 17 bases in the middle. The CDR3: CATSRAPHKASGNTIYF. The CDR3 region has the DNA TGTGCCACCAGCAGAGCTCCCCACAAGGCTAGCGGAAACACCATATATTTT.

V usage is TRBV7-6 and J usage is TRBJ2-3; 14 bases line up with TRBD2. This CDR3 has 21 amino acids. CDR1 and CDR2 from the germline V gene are SGHVS and FNYEAQ. The V gene end was trimmed by 3 bases and the J gene end by 2 bases; junction bases not matched to a gene: 16. CDR3 region: CASSFPDETSGGAGLTDTQYF. DNA of the CDR3: TGTGCCAGCAGCTTTCCCGATGAGACTAGCGGGGGGGCCGGCCTCACAGATACGCAGTATTTT.

The gene calls are TRBV7-2 and TRBJ2-3; 8 bases agree with TRBD1. The CDR3 contains 15 residues. Germline CDR1 SGHTA, CDR2 FQGNSA. J was trimmed by 2 bases and V by 1 base; bases with no gene match: 2. The CDR3 sequence is CASSLGGQATDTQYF. In nucleotides, the CDR3 is TGTGCCAGCAGCTTAGGGGGACAGGCCACAGATACGCAGTATTTT.

This clone was picked up a small number of times. This chain connects TRBV3-1 (or the pseudogene TRBV3-2) to TRBJ2-7; D may be TRBD2 (6 bases). Germline-derived CDR1 and CDR2 are LGHDT and YNNKEL (reference sequence). Deletions cut 1 base from V and 3 bases from J, with 10 bases between. The CDR3 totals 14 residues. CDR3 sequence: CASSQGQGGYEQYF. For the CDR3, the DNA is TGTGCCAGCAGCCAAGGGCAGGGAGGCTACGAGCAGTACTTC.

The genes are TRBV6-5 and TRBJ1-2; D may be TRBD1 (5 bases). The germline gives CDR1 MNHEY, CDR2 SVGAGI. The germline V and J ends were trimmed by 2 bases and 4 bases, with 14 bases remaining between them. The CDR3 is 15 residues long. The CDR3 loop is CASSYGALGTYGYTF. For the CDR3, the DNA is TGTGCCAGCAGTTACGGGGCCTTGGGAACCTATGGCTACACCTTC.

The rearrangement joins TRBV6-5 to TRBJ2-7; TRBD2 aligns across 9 bases. J gave up 4 bases and V 6 bases, and 7 bases lay outside the gene matches. The germline gives CDR1 MNHEY, CDR2 SVGAGI. The CDR3 is 14 amino acids. The CDR3 DNA follows: TGTGCCAGCAGCGGGCCGGGACTAGCTTACGAGCAGTACTTC. Protein sequence: CASSGPGLAYEQYF.

The chain uses TRBV6-1 and TRBJ1-5, with D possibly TRBD1 on 5 matching bases. There are 15 residues in the CDR3. The V gene lost 0 bases and the J gene lost 5 bases, with 11 bases spanning the gap. Germline lookup yields CDR1 MNHNS and CDR2 SASEGT. This CDR3 reads CASSEAVTAYQPQHF. The CDR3 region has the DNA TGTGCCAGCAGTGAAGCGGTGACAGCTTATCAGCCCCAGCATTTT.

J is TRBJ2-3 and V is TRBV5-6; 8 positions agree with TRBD2. The CDR3 is 15 amino acids. Germline lookup yields CDR1 SGHDT and CDR2 YYEEEE. The J segment lost 1 base and the V segment lost 4 bases, leaving 5 bases of the junction unmatched. CDR3 sequence (DNA): TGTGCCAGCAGCAAAGCGGGAGCTGGCACAGATACGCAGTATTTT. Translating it yields CASSKAGAGTDTQYF.

In this sample, this clone turned up a few times. The chain couples TRBV29-1 to TRBJ2-1, with 7 bases aligning to TRBD1. The CDR3 has 11 amino acids. Germline V CDR1 and CDR2: SQVTM, ANQGSEA. V gave up 7 bases and J gave up 8 bases; unmatched junction bases: 5. The CDR3 loop reads CSGATGHEQFF. CDR3 coding DNA: TGCAGCGGCGCGACAGGGCATGAGCAGTTCTTC.

The rearrangement links TRBV3-1 (or the pseudogene TRBV3-2) to TRBJ1-1, with 7 bases aligning to TRBD1. Germline CDR1 LGHDT, CDR2 YNNKEL (reference sequence). The CDR3 is 15 residues long. Trimming cost V 2 bases and J 11 bases; bases outside gene matches: 14. CDR3 nucleotides: TGTGCCAGCAGCCAATCGGATTCCCGGACAGGCCGGGCTTTCTTT. This codes for CASSQSDSRTGRAFF.

The chain links TRBV9 to TRBJ1-3, with D uncertain. The CDR3 contains 14 residues. Trimming cost V 4 bases and J 0 bases, with 8 bases left between them. CDR1 SGDLS and CDR2 YYNGEE come from the germline V gene. The CDR3 DNA reads TGTGCCAGCAGCTCGGAGGGCTCTGGAAACACCATATATTTT. This translates into CASSSEGSGNTIYF.

The V call is TRBV7-9, the J call TRBJ1-1, with a possible D match to TRBD1 (6 bases). Germline assignment: CDR1 SEHNR and CDR2 FQNEAQ (reference sequence). V was shortened by 5 bases and J by 2 bases, with 15 bases between the two germline ends. The CDR3 has 15 amino acids. The CDR3 reads CASSRNTDRNTEAFF. In DNA, the CDR3 is TGTGCCAGCAGCCGGAATACGGACAGAAACACTGAAGCTTTCTTT.

Regarding this clone: The sample holds other DNA sequences that translate to the same CDR3. The genes are TRBV6-5 and TRBJ1-2; 9 positions match TRBD1. The CDR3 covers 12 residues. Looked up from germline, CDR1 is MNHEY and CDR2 is SVGAGI. J lost 8 bases, V lost 6 bases, and 4 bases had no gene match. Here the CDR3 reads CASRRTGEGYTF. The DNA of the CDR3 is TGTGCCAGCAGGAGGACAGGGGAGGGCTACACCTTC.

In nucleotides, the CDR3 is TGTGCCTGGAGTGTGGGGACAGGACTTAATCAGCCCCAGCATTTT. Translated: CAWSVGTGLNQPQHF. The chain is built from TRBV30 and TRBJ1-5, with 8 bases aligning to TRBD1. The CDR3 covers 15 residues. The J segment lost 4 bases and the V segment lost 0 bases, leaving 5 bases of the junction unmatched. Germline CDR1 GTSNPN, CDR2 SVGIG (reference sequence).

This clone was counted a few times. The chain employs TRBV30 and TRBJ1-1; D gene unclear. Trimming cost V 7 bases and J 3 bases, with 12 bases left between them. Germline values: CDR1 GTSNPN, CDR2 SVGIG (reference sequence). The CDR3 spans 12 residues. Here the CDR3 DNA reads TGTGCCTTGGCCATTGGCTACACTGAAGCTTTCTTT. Translating gives CALAIGYTEAFF. The entire variable domain, with the rest obtained from reference TRBV30 and TRBJ1-1, is as follows: SQTIHQWPATLVQPVGSPLSLECTVEGTSNPNLYWYRQAAGRGLQLLFYSVGIGQISSEVPQNLSASRPQDRQFILSSKKLLLSDSGFYLCALAIGYTEAFFGQGTRLTVV.